The 12 T cell receptor beta chains below were found in one sample sequenced in a study of response to subunit inactivated influenza vaccine. TCRdb called the RT-PCR reads again in MiXCR, with one record for every CDR3 protein. In the table there are about 650,000 distinct CDR3 sequences, 14% of which are singletons. Sample: PBMCs from blood, taken 14 days before vaccination. These receptors originate from a man aged 50 to 60 who received an inactivated influenza vaccine.

This clonotype has at least ten counts. V gene TRBV12-3 or TRBV12-4 combines with J gene TRBJ2-7, with D unresolved. Trimming took 6 bases from V and 1 from J, leaving 13 bases between them. The length of the CDR3 is 14 residues. The CDR3 reads CASSAPAPSYEQYF. In DNA form, the CDR3 reads TGTGCCAGCAGCGCCCCTGCGCCATCCTACGAGCAGTACTTC.

This chain uses TRBV20-1 with TRBJ1-5, with TRBD1 as a possible D gene (5 bases). The CDR3 runs 16 residues. Trimming removed 0 bases from V and 4 bases from J, with 16 bases in between. Germline V gene sequence: CDR1 DFQATT, CDR2 SNEGSKA (reference sequence). In nucleotides, the CDR3 is TGCAGTGCTAGAGATCTAACAGAGGGACCGAATCAGCCCCAGCATTTT. As protein: CSARDLTEGPNQPQHF.

The chain has TRBV7-9 and TRBJ2-2; the D gene is possibly TRBD1 (6 bases). The CDR3 sequence is 16 residues long. CDR1 and CDR2 (germline): SEHNR, FQNEAQ (reference sequence). The germline V and J ends were trimmed by 4 bases and 0 bases, with 12 bases remaining between them. CDR3 nucleotide sequence: TGTGCCAGCAGCTACTTGGGACATCCGAACACCGGGGAGCTGTTTTTT. Amino acid sequence: CASSYLGHPNTGELFF.

The chain employs TRBV9 and TRBJ1-2, with a tentative D call TRBD1 (6 bases). The CDR3 has 16 amino acids. CDR1 and CDR2 (germline): SGDLS, YYNGEE. V was shortened by 0 bases and J by 2 bases, with 14 bases between the two germline ends. CDR3 coding DNA: TGTGCCAGCAGCGTAGCGAGTAGGACAGAGAACTATGGCTACACCTTC. Translating it yields CASSVASRTENYGYTF.

J is TRBJ1-5 and V is TRBV6-2 or TRBV6-3; D gene uncertain. Germline V gives CDR1 MNHEY, CDR2 SVGEGT. The CDR3 totals 15 residues. V lost 6 bases, J lost 1 base, and 13 bases lay in between. The DNA of the CDR3 is TGTGCCAGCAGGCGGACTGATCCGAGCAATCAGCCCCAGCATTTT. Its protein product is CASRRTDPSNQPQHF.

The table lists this clonotype with a few counts. The V and J genes are TRBV5-1 and TRBJ2-7; TRBD1 matches at 11 bases. This CDR3 spans 16 amino acids. V lost 0 bases, J lost 2 bases, and 4 bases stayed unmatched. The germline V gene has CDR1 SGHRS and CDR2 YFSETQ. Here the CDR3 reads CASSLVGDRGTYEQYF. In DNA form, the CDR3 reads TGCGCCAGCAGCTTGGTGGGGGACAGGGGGACCTACGAGCAGTACTTC.

Concerning this clonotype: A read error may produce the germline difference seen at one junction end. The rearrangement links TRBV28 to TRBJ1-1; tentatively, D is TRBD1 (5 bases). The CDR3 has 13 residues. CDR1 and CDR2 (germline): MDHEN, SYDVKM. CDR3 bases: TGTGCCTGCAGGAGGCAGGGGAACACTGAAGCTTTCTTT. It codes for CACRRQGNTEAFF.

This clonotype has a handful of counts. The chain carries TRBV6-5 and TRBJ1-5, with a weak D call TRBD1 (5 bases). Per the germline V gene, CDR1 is MNHEY and CDR2 is SVGAGI. The CDR3 consists of 14 residues. The V and J ends lost 2 bases and 5 bases respectively, with 10 bases between them. The CDR3 sequence is CASSYGGGDQPQHF. The CDR3 DNA reads TGTGCCAGCAGTTACGGGGGGGGAGATCAGCCCCAGCATTTT.

This clonotype came up many times. The CDR3 sequence: CASSLVAGVRDTQYF. The CDR3 DNA reads as TGTGCCAGCAGCTTAGTAGCGGGAGTAAGAGATACGCAGTATTTT. This chain joins TRBV7-9 and TRBJ2-3; 9 positions match TRBD2. J gave up 5 bases and V 1 base, and 4 bases lay outside the gene matches. The V gene's germline CDR1 is SEHNR and CDR2 FQNEAQ (reference sequence). The length of the CDR3 is 15 residues. Using reference TRBV7-9 and TRBJ2-3 for the parts outside the CDR3, the full variable domain is DTGVSQNPRHKITKRGQNVTFRCDPISEHNRLYWYRQTLGQGPEFLTYFQNEAQLEKSRLLSDRFSAERPKGSFSTLEIQRTEQGDSAMYLCASSLVAGVRDTQYFGPGTRLTVL.

The chain carries TRBV28 and TRBJ2-1, with 8 positions matching TRBD2. The germline V gene has CDR1 MDHEN and CDR2 SYDVKM. V trimming: 6 bases; J trimming: 2 bases; junction bases outside the gene matches: 6. CDR3 length: 15 amino acids. The CDR3 nucleotides read TGTGCCAGCAGGTTAACACTAGCGGCCTACAATGAGCAGTTCTTC. It yields the protein CASRLTLAAYNEQFF.

The V gene is TRBV29-1, the J gene TRBJ1-1, with D perhaps matching TRBD1 (5 bases). The CDR3 extends over 11 amino acids. Germline V lookup: CDR1 SQVTM, CDR2 ANQGSEA. Trimming took 6 bases from V and 4 from J, leaving 9 bases between them. The CDR3 is CSVGAVTEAFF. In DNA, the CDR3 is TGCAGCGTAGGGGCGGTCACTGAAGCTTTCTTT. The complete variable domain, with remaining parts taken from reference TRBV29-1 and TRBJ1-1, reads SAVISQKPSRDICQRGTSLTIQCQVDSQVTMMFWYRQQPGQSLTLIATANQGSEATYESGFVIDKFPISRPNLTFSTLTVSNMSPEDSSIYLCSVGAVTEAFFGQGTRLTVV.

The V gene is TRBV19, the J gene TRBJ2-3; no clear D gene. CDR3 length equals 14 residues. The V and J ends lost 4 bases and 4 bases respectively, with 12 bases between them. Germline values: CDR1 LNHDA, CDR2 SQIVND (reference sequence). For the CDR3, the DNA is TGTGCCAGTAGTAGCGGTCAAGACCCAGATACGCAGTATTTT. It is translated as CASSSGQDPDTQYF.